The 7 T cell receptor beta chains below were found in one sample sequenced in a study of OX40 agonist ivuxolimab in advanced cancers. TCRdb keeps only in-frame clones here, not all; method: immunoSEQ multiplex PCR. The table includes tens of thousands of clones, 80% to 90% detected once. The source was CD4+ or CD8+ T cells sorted from blood, collected in a trial of the OX40 agonist ivuxolimab. The receptors come from an adult with an advanced solid tumor such as melanoma, head and neck, liver or kidney cancer.

The CDR3 bases are TGTGCCAGAACTCGGGTCACCGGGGAGCTGTTTTTT. Amino acid sequence: CARTRVTGELFF. This chain joins TRBV5-3 and TRBJ2-2; D remains ambiguous. TRBV5-3 is identified as an open reading frame with a role that is uncertain. CDR3 length: 12 residues. The ends were cut back, 6 bases at V and 4 bases at J, with 7 bases in the middle.

This chain connects TRBV19 to TRBJ2-1; D remains ambiguous. Germline CDR1 LNHDA, CDR2 SQIVND (reference sequence). The V end was cut by 10 bases, the J end by 4 bases, with 11 bases between. The CDR3 is made up of 12 amino acids. CDR3 region: CATRWGYNEQFF. CDR3 coding DNA: TGTGCCACCCGGTGGGGATACAATGAGCAGTTCTTC.

The J gene is TRBJ1-5, the V gene TRBV6-1; possible D gene TRBD1, 6 bases. This CDR3 has 14 residues. The germline CDR1 and CDR2 sequences are MNHNS and SASEGT. V dropped 2 bases and J dropped 1 base, with 6 bases sitting between them. Written as DNA, the CDR3 is TGTGCCAGCAGTGAAACAGGGAGCAATCAGCCCCAGCATTTT. Encoded protein: CASSETGSNQPQHF.

The V gene is TRBV27, the J gene TRBJ1-5, with D uncertain. Trimming shortened V by 4 bases and J by 1 base, and 8 bases separated the two germline ends. CDR1 and CDR2 (germline): MNHEY, SMNVEV (reference sequence). This CDR3 region has 14 residues. The CDR3 bases are TGTGCCAGCAGTTCACGACAAAGCAATCAGCCCCAGCATTTT. Protein: CASSSRQSNQPQHF.

The count of this clone is one. The CDR3 sequence is CASSPRGLEQFF. CDR3 nucleotide sequence: TGCGCCAGCAGCCCGCGGGGACTTGAGCAGTTCTTC. The chain recombines TRBV4-1 with TRBJ2-1, with a possible D match to TRBD2 (6 bases). The CDR3 sequence is 12 residues long. Trimming pared 4 bases from V and 9 bases from J, leaving 10 bases between. The germline V gene has CDR1 MGHRA and CDR2 YSYEKL.

The rearrangement joins TRBV10-3 to TRBJ1-5, with unresolved D. V gave up 6 bases and J gave up 3 bases, with 9 bases separating them. Germline V gene sequence: CDR1 ENHRY, CDR2 SYGVKD. The CDR3 has 13 residues. Written as DNA, the CDR3 is TGTGCCATCAGGGAGGAGGACAATCAGCCCCAGCATTTT. Protein sequence: CAIREEDNQPQHF.

The DNA of the CDR3 is TGTGCCATCAGTGAGGCAACAGGGTTCAACCGTTATGGCTACACCTTC. Its translation is CAISEATGFNRYGYTF. The chain has TRBV10-3 and TRBJ1-2, with D possibly matching TRBD1 (6 bases). Trimming shortened V by 2 bases and J by 5 bases, and 18 bases separated the two germline ends. Germline CDR1 reads ENHRY; CDR2 reads SYGVKD. This CDR3 has 16 amino acids.